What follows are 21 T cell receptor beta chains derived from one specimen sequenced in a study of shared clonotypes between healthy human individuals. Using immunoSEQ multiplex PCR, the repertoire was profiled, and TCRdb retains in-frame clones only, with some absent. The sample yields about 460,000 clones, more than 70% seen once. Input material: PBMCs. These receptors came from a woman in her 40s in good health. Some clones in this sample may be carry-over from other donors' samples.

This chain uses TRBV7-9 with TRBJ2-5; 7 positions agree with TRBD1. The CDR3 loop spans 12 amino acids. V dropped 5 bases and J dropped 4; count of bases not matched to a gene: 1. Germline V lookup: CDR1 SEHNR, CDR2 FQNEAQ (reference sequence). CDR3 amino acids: CASSQGVETQYF. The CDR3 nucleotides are TGTGCCAGCAGCCAGGGGGTAGAGACCCAGTACTTC.

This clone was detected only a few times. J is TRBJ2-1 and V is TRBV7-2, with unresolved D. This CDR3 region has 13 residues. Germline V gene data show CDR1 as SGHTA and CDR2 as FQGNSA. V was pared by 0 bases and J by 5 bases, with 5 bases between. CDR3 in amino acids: CASSLAADNEQFF. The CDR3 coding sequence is TGTGCCAGCAGCTTAGCGGCAGACAATGAGCAGTTCTTC.

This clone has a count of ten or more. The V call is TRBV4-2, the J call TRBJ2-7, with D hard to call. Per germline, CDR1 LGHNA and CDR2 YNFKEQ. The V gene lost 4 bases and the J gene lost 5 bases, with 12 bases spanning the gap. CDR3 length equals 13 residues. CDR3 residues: CASSLSSIHEQYF. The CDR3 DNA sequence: TGTGCCAGCAGCCTCTCCTCCATCCACGAGCAGTACTTC.

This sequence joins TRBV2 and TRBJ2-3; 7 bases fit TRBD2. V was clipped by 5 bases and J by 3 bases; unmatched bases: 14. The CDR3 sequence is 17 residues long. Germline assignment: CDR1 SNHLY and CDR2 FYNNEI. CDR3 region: CASSTDRGGGRTDTQYF. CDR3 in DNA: TGTGCCAGCAGTACCGATCGGGGCGGGGGTCGGACAGATACGCAGTATTTT.

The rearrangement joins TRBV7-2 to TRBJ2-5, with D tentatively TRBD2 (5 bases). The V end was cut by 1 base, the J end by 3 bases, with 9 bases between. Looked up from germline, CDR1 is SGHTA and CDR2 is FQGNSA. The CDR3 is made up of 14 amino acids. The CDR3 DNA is TGTGCCAGCAGCTTAGATATCGGGAAAGAGACCCAGTACTTC. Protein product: CASSLDIGKETQYF.

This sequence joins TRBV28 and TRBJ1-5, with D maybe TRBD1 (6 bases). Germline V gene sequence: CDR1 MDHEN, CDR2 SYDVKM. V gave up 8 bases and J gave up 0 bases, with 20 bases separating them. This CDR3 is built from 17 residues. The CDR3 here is CASSGYSDRYSNQPQHF. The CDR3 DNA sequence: TGTGCCAGCTCGGGCTACTCAGACAGGTATAGCAATCAGCCCCAGCATTTT.

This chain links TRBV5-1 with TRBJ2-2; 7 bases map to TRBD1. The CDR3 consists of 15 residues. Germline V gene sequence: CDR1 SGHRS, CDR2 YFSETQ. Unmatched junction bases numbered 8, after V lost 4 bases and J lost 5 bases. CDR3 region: CASSAPGGRTGELFF. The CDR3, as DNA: TGCGCCAGCAGCGCCCCAGGGGGTCGGACCGGGGAGCTGTTTTTT.

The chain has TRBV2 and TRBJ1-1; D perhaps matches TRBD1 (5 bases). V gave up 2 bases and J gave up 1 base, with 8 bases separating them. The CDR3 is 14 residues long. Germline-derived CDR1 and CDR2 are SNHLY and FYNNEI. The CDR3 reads CASSEMGQNTEAFF. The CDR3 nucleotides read TGTGCCAGCAGTGAAATGGGGCAGAACACTGAAGCTTTCTTT.

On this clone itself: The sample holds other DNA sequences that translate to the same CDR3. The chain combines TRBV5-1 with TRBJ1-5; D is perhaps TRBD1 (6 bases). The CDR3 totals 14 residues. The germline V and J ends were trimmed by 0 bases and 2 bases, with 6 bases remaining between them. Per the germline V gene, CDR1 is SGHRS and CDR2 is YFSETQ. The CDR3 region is CASSLAGGNQPQHF. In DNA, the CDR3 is TGCGCCAGCAGCTTGGCAGGGGGCAATCAGCCCCAGCATTTT.

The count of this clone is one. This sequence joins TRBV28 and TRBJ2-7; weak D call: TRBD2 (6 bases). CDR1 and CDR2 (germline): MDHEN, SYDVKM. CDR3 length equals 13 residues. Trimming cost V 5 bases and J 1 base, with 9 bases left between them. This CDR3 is CASSNAGSYEQYF. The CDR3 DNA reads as TGTGCCAGCAGTAATGCGGGGTCCTACGAGCAGTACTTC. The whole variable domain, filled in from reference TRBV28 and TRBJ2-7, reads DVKVTQSSRYLVKRTGEKVFLECVQDMDHENMFWYRQDPGLGLRLIYFSYDVKMKEKGDIPEGYSVSREKKERFSLILESASTNQTSMYLCASSNAGSYEQYFGPGTRLTVT.

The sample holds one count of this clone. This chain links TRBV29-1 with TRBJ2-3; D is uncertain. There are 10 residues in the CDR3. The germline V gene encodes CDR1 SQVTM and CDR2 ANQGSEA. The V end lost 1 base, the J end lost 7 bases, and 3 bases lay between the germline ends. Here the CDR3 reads CSVEVNTQYF. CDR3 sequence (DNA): TGCAGCGTTGAAGTGAATACGCAGTATTTT.

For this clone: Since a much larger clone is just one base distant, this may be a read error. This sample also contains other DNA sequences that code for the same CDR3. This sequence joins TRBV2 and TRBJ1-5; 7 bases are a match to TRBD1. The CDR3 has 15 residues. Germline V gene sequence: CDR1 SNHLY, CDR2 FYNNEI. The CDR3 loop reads CASKRPGGGNQPQHF. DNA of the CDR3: TGTGCCAGCAAACGACCAGGGGGGGGCAACCAGCCCCAGCATTTT.

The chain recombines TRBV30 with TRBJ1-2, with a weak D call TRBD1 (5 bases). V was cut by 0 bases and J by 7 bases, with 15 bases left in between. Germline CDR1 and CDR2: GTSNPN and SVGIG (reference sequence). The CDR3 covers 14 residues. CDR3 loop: CAWSVQVGLGGYTF. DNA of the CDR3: TGTGCCTGGAGTGTACAAGTGGGGCTAGGTGGCTACACCTTC.

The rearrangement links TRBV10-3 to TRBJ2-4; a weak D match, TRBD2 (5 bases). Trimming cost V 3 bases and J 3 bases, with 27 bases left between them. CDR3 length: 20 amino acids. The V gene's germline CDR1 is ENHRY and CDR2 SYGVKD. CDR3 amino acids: CAISDSWARESTLGKNIQYF. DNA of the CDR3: TGTGCCATCAGTGATTCTTGGGCCAGAGAATCTACACTAGGCAAAAACATTCAGTACTTC.

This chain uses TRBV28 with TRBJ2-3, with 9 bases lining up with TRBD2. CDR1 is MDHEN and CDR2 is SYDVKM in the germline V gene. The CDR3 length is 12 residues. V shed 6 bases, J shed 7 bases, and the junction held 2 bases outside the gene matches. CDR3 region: CASRSGRYTQYF. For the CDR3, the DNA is TGTGCCAGCAGGAGCGGGAGGTATACGCAGTATTTT.

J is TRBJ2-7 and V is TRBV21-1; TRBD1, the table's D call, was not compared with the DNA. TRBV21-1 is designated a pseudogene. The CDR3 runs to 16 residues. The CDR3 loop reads CASRTDQVPPSYEQYF. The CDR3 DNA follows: TGTGCCAGCAGGACCGACCAGGTTCCGCCCTCCTACGAGCAGTACTTC.

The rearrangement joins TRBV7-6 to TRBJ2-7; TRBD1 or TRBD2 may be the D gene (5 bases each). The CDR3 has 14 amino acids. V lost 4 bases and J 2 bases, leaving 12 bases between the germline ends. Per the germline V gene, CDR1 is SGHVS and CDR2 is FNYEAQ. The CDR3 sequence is CASSWGTPTYEQYF. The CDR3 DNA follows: TGTGCCAGCAGCTGGGGGACCCCTACCTACGAGCAGTACTTC. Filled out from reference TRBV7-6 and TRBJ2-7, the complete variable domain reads GAGVSQSPRYKVTKRGQDVALRCDPISGHVSLYWYRQALGQGPEFLTYFNYEAQQDKSGLPNDRFSAERPEGSISTLTIQRTEQRDSAMYRCASSWGTPTYEQYFGPGTRLTVT.

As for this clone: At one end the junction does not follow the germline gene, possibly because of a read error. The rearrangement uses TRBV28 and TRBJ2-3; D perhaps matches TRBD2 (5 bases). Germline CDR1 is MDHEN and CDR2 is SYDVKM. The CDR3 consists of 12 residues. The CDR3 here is CASGSLLYTQYF. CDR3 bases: TGTGCCAGCGGGAGCCTGTTGTATACTCAGTATTTT.

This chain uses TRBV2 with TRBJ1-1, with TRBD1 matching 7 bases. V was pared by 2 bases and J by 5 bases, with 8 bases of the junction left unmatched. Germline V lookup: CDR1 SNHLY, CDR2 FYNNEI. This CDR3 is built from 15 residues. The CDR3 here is CASSERDSRWTEAFF. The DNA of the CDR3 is TGTGCCAGCAGTGAAAGGGACAGCCGTTGGACTGAAGCTTTCTTT.

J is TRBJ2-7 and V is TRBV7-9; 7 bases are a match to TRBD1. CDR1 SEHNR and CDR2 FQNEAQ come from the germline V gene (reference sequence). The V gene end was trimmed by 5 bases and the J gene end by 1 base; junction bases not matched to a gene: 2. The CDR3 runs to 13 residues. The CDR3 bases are TGTGCCAGCAGCCAGGGACAGTCCTACGAGCAGTACTTC. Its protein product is CASSQGQSYEQYF.

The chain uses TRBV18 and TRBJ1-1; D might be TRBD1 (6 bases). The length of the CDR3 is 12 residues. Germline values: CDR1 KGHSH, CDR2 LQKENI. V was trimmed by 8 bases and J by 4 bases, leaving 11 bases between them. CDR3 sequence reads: CASRGMSTEAFF. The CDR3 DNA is TGTGCCAGCAGGGGGATGAGCACTGAAGCTTTCTTT.